Reported below is one T cell receptor beta chain. Specified time point: persistent/refractory GD, antithyroid drugs over 5 years with positive TRAb. The authors made the TCR library using RNA they extracted from PBMCs. Patients came from an endocrinology department in Xi'an, China. Nine milliliters of peripheral blood were drawn into EDTA tubes. CDR3-region Arm-PCR and iRepertoire HTBI primers produced the TCR beta libraries. TCRdb fed the multiplex PCR reads into MiXCR, producing one record per CDR3 protein. Here the sample spans about 470,000 distinct CDR3 sequences, 20% being singletons. The sample comes from a study of regulatory T cells in long-lasting Graves disease. The length of the CDR3 is 13 residues. Per germline, CDR1 MDHEN and CDR2 SYDVKM. Between the trimmed V and J ends, which lost 6 bases and 9 bases, there was a span of 15 bases.

This TCR came from a female donor with Graves disease. This specimen consisted of peripheral blood mononuclear cells (PBMCs), obtained when the disease was refractory, from a patient treated with antithyroid drugs. The V and J genes are TRBV28 and TRBJ2-1; no definite D call. For the CDR3, the DNA is TGTGCCAGCAGCCCCTCTTATAACCGTGAGCAGTTCTTC. Residues: CASSPSYNREQFF.